Listed below are T cell receptor beta chains from one sample, sequenced in a study of CD8 T cells in Susac syndrome. TCRdb reanalysed the immunoSEQ multiplex PCR reads using MiXCR and keeps one entry per CDR3 protein. The data contain about 200,000 distinct CDR3 sequences, about 96% of them singletons. Input material: CD4+ T cells from PBMCs. The receptors originated from a human donor with multiple sclerosis. CDR3s include the opening cysteine and the closing phenylalanine or tryptophan. The order of the fields is D gene, V gene, clone size, J gene, CDR3 protein, CDR3 DNA. The D gene is left open where the match is weak. Size is stated for part of the rows, as once, few or many counts, or as a class when the clone is expanded.

NA,TRBV25-1,once,TRBJ1-3,CASSQRNTIYF,TGTGCCAGCAGTCAAAGAAACACCATATATTTT
NA,TRBV2,NA,TRBJ2-5,CASAVGTQYF,TGTGCCAGCGCGGTGGGGACCCAGTACTTC
NA,TRBV27,NA,TRBJ2-1,CASREGPGEQFF,TGTGCCAGCAGAGAGGGGCCGGGGGAGCAGTTCTTC
TRBD1,TRBV20-1,once,TRBJ2-2,CSARVAGGTGELFF,TGCAGTGCTAGGGTGGCAGGGGGTACCGGGGAGCTGTTTTTT
NA,TRBV9,NA,TRBJ1-6,CASSVQINSPLHF,TGTGCCAGCAGCGTGCAGATTAATTCACCCCTCCACTTT
NA,TRBV2,NA,TRBJ2-1,CASSVGINEQFF,TGTGCCAGCAGTGTGGGGATCAATGAGCAGTTCTTC
NA,TRBV7-9,NA,TRBJ2-7,CASSFPPSDYEQYF,TGTGCCAGCAGCTTTCCACCCTCAGACTACGAGCAGTACTTC
NA,TRBV20-1,NA,TRBJ1-1,CSARSETGVTAFF,TGCAGTGCTAGGTCCGAGACAGGAGTAACAGCTTTCTTT
TRBD1,TRBV28,NA,TRBJ1-2,CASSQGQGNYGYTF,TGTGCCAGCAGTCAAGGACAGGGGAACTATGGCTACACCTTC
NA,TRBV19,NA,TRBJ2-7,CASSRGQAYEQYF,TGTGCCAGTAGTAGGGGCCAAGCCTACGAGCAGTACTTC
NA,TRBV11-3,NA,TRBJ2-3,CASSSDWSTDTQYF,TGTGCCAGCAGCTCGGACTGGAGCACAGATACGCAGTATTTT
NA,TRBV12-3/TRBV12-4,NA,TRBJ1-5,CASSPREEPQHF,TGTGCCAGCAGCCCCCGGGAAGAGCCCCAGCATTTT
TRBD1,TRBV7-9,NA,TRBJ1-6,CASSSGTGSYNSPLHF,TGTGCCAGCAGCTCCGGGACAGGCTCCTATAATTCACCCCTCCACTTT
NA,TRBV12-3/TRBV12-4,NA,TRBJ2-1,CASRPLRDTWHEQFF,TGTGCCAGCAGGCCCCTTAGGGACACCTGGCATGAGCAGTTCTTC
NA,TRBV20-1,NA,TRBJ2-5,CSATVGSETQYF,TGCAGTGCAACCGTAGGATCAGAGACCCAGTACTTC
TRBD1,TRBV7-3,NA,TRBJ2-1,CASSRTGTGASSGNNEQFF,TGTGCCAGCAGCCGTACCGGGACAGGGGCTAGCAGCGGTAACAATGAGCAGTTCTTC
NA,TRBV20-1,NA,TRBJ1-2,CSARDIGQGNYGYTF,TGCAGTGCTAGAGATATCGGCCAGGGTAACTATGGCTACACCTTC
TRBD2,TRBV7-9,NA,TRBJ2-3,CASSTGLAGSVDTQYF,TGTGCCAGCAGCACCGGACTAGCGGGTTCCGTGGATACGCAGTATTTT
NA,TRBV7-2,NA,TRBJ2-1,CASSQDRLLGFF,TGTGCCAGCAGCCAAGACAGATTATTGGGGTTCTTC
NA,TRBV5-4,NA,TRBJ2-5,CASSSGTRTETQYF,TGTGCCAGCAGCTCCGGGACACGGACAGAGACCCAGTACTTC
TRBD1,TRBV27,NA,TRBJ1-4,CATRVNRGRNEKLFF,TGTGCCACCAGGGTGAACAGGGGGCGTAATGAAAAACTGTTTTTT
NA,TRBV29-1,NA,TRBJ1-1,CSVYENTEAFF,TGCAGCGTTTATGAGAACACTGAAGCTTTCTTT
TRBD1,TRBV18,NA,TRBJ2-2,CASSPDRANTGELFF,TGTGCCAGCTCACCGGACAGGGCGAACACCGGGGAGCTGTTTTTT
TRBD1,TRBV15,once,TRBJ2-2,CATRGQGRNGELFF,TGTGCCACCAGGGGACAGGGGAGGAACGGGGAGCTGTTTTTT
NA,TRBV29-1,NA,TRBJ1-1,CSVEPWNTEAFF,TGCAGCGTTGAACCATGGAACACTGAAGCTTTCTTT
NA,TRBV7-8,NA,TRBJ2-1,CASSFAVSYNEQFF,TGTGCCAGCAGCTTTGCGGTGTCCTACAATGAGCAGTTCTTC
TRBD2,TRBV20-1,NA,TRBJ2-4,CSASSLLAGLAKNIQYF,TGCAGTGCTAGCTCTCTTCTAGCGGGCCTAGCCAAAAACATTCAGTACTTC
NA,TRBV20-1,NA,TRBJ2-3,CSAPQRVGLYF,TGCAGTGCTCCCCAAAGGGTAGGATTGTATTTT
NA,TRBV6-6,NA,TRBJ2-7,CASRVNSRSSYEQYF,TGTGCCAGCAGGGTGAATAGCAGAAGCTCCTACGAGCAGTACTTC
TRBD1,TRBV29-1,NA,TRBJ1-5,CSVSDRVGNQPQHF,TGCAGCGTTTCCGACAGGGTTGGCAATCAGCCCCAGCATTTT
NA,TRBV29-1,once,TRBJ1-2,CSVRTDYGYTF,TGCAGCGTTCGGACAGACTATGGCTACACCTTC
NA,TRBV4-1,NA,TRBJ2-7,CASSQEIAAEYYEQYF,TGCGCCAGCAGCCAAGAAATCGCGGCGGAGTACTACGAGCAGTACTTC
NA,TRBV29-1,NA,TRBJ1-2,CSVVTDKYGYTF,TGCAGCGTTGTGACGGACAAGTATGGCTACACCTTC
NA,TRBV30,NA,TRBJ2-1,CAWSMGLQGREFF,TGTGCCTGGAGTATGGGGCTCCAAGGCCGGGAATTCTTC
NA,TRBV14,NA,TRBJ2-6,CASSQSLGANVLTF,TGTGCCAGCAGCCAAAGTTTGGGCGCCAACGTCCTGACTTTC
NA,TRBV2,once,TRBJ1-2,CASSGSGGGGYTF,TGTGCCAGCAGTGGGAGCGGGGGCGGTGGCTACACCTTC
NA,TRBV27,NA,TRBJ1-3,CASRPQGWSGNTIYF,TGTGCCAGCAGGCCCCAAGGGTGGTCTGGAAACACCATATATTTT
NA,TRBV18,NA,TRBJ2-2,CASSPLSGELFF,TGTGCCAGCTCACCACTGTCCGGGGAGCTGTTTTTT
NA,TRBV20-1,NA,TRBJ2-7,CSARRGFLSYEQYF,TGCAGTGCTAGACGGGGATTCCTATCCTACGAGCAGTACTTC